A single sample gave rise to the 3 T cell receptor beta chains below, sequenced in a study of blood T cell repertoires in COVID-19. Measured with immunoSEQ multiplex PCR; TCRdb has only the in-frame clones, and not every one. The repertoire holds some 120,000 clones, with roughly 87% as singletons. What was sequenced was peripheral blood. The receptors derive from an elderly man with active or convalescent COVID-19.

This clone was recorded only once. V usage is TRBV5-4 and J usage is TRBJ2-1; TRBD2 might be the D (6 bases). CDR3 length equals 12 residues. The germline V gene encodes CDR1 SGHNT and CDR2 YYREEE (reference sequence). V shed 3 bases and J shed 9 bases, with 10 bases lying between them. CDR3 in amino acids: CASSSFGGEQFF. Written as DNA, the CDR3 is TGTGCCAGCAGCTCCTTCGGGGGTGAGCAGTTCTTC.

This chain connects TRBV12-5 to TRBJ2-1; 8 nucleotides line up with TRBD2. V lost 7 bases to trimming and J lost 4 bases; unmatched junction nucleotides: 9. The CDR3 totals 15 residues. Germline V gene sequence: CDR1 LGHNT, CDR2 FRNRAP. CDR3 sequence: CASDTRGGRYNEQFF. In DNA, the CDR3 is TGTGCTAGTGATACACGGGGGGGACGGTACAATGAGCAGTTCTTC.

This clone was counted between two and nine times. The V call is TRBV28, the J call TRBJ2-7; D is ambiguous. Germline V gives CDR1 MDHEN, CDR2 SYDVKM. There are 10 residues in the CDR3. CDR3 coding DNA: TGTGCAACATACTCCTACGAGCAGTACTTC. It is translated as CATYSYEQYF. Combining the CDR3 with reference TRBV28 and TRBJ2-7 gives the whole variable domain DVKVTQSSRYLVKRTGEKVFLECVQDMDHENMFWYRQDPGLGLRLIYFSYDVKMKEKGDIPEGYSVSREKKERFSLILESASTNQTSMYLCATYSYEQYFGPGTRLTVT.